These 8 T cell receptor beta chains were all obtained from the same sample, sequenced in a study of cytomegalovirus exposure and HLA in healthy donors. Primers for the PCR totalled 60 Vbeta and 13 Jbeta. The protocol was immunoSEQ multiplex PCR, while the TCRdb copy is restricted to in-frame clones and leaves out a portion. The top ten hold approximately 1.2% of the sample, which has about 180,000 clones, approximately 82% seen once. The specimen was PBMCs. The receptors originated from a girl under 10 years old in good health and CMV-seropositive.

This clone was observed a handful of times. The chain links TRBV19 to TRBJ1-3; 7 nucleotides match TRBD1. The V and J ends lost 8 bases and 1 base, in that order; junction bases with no gene match: 8. The CDR3 runs 15 residues. Germline CDR1 and CDR2: LNHDA and SQIVND (reference sequence). For the CDR3, the DNA is TGTGCCAGTGGGGTCCCACAGGGGTCTGGAAACACCATATATTTT. Its protein product is CASGVPQGSGNTIYF.

CDR3 sequence reads: CASSVLPLDQLRGPYNEQFF. The DNA of the CDR3 is TGTGCCAGCAGCGTATTGCCCCTTGACCAACTTAGGGGGCCCTACAATGAGCAGTTCTTC. J is TRBJ2-1 and V is TRBV9, with 7 bases identical to TRBD1. The CDR3 is made up of 20 amino acids. The ends lost 1 base at V and 2 bases at J; junction bases unmatched: 18. Germline V gene lookup returns CDR1 SGDLS and CDR2 YYNGEE.

V gene TRBV5-6 combines with J gene TRBJ2-7, with 14 bases lining up with TRBD2. The germline CDR1 and CDR2 sequences are SGHDT and YYEEEE. The junction had 9 bases not matched to a gene; V was cut back by 7 bases and J by 6 bases. There are 15 residues in the CDR3. The CDR3 DNA is TGTGCCAGCTTTATGGGACTAGCGGGAGTTCGCGAGCAGTACTTC. Its translation: CASFMGLAGVREQYF.

V usage is TRBV29-1 and J usage is TRBJ1-1; TRBD1 agrees at 8 bases. Losses at the gene ends were 5 bases for V and 2 bases for J; bases not matched to a gene: 7. The germline CDR1 and CDR2 sequences are SQVTM and ANQGSEA. This CDR3 spans 14 amino acids. The CDR3 reads CSVRDPGGNTEAFF. CDR3 in DNA: TGCAGCGTTAGGGACCCAGGGGGCAACACTGAAGCTTTCTTT.

The V and J genes are TRBV4-1 and TRBJ2-2, with 7 bases that match TRBD2. The CDR3 covers 17 residues. With V trimmed by 0 bases and J by 2 bases, 6 bases remained unmatched. Germline CDR1 and CDR2: MGHRA and YSYEKL. CDR3 DNA sequence: TGCGCCAGCAGCCAAGAGAGTCTAGCGGAAAACACCGGGGAGCTGTTTTTT. This sequence encodes CASSQESLAENTGELFF.

The sample holds a few counts of this clone. The gene calls are TRBV2 and TRBJ2-5, with TRBD2 identical over 10 bases. The junction had 1 base not matched to a gene; V was cut back by 3 bases and J by 0 bases. Per germline, CDR1 SNHLY and CDR2 FYNNEI. The CDR3 contains 15 residues. This chain's CDR3 is CASSEGLAYQETQYF. The CDR3 DNA reads TGTGCCAGCAGTGAGGGACTAGCGTACCAAGAGACCCAGTACTTC.

On this clone itself: In this CDR3 the conserved last residue, phenylalanine or tryptophan, is missing, so a read error is likely. The DNA is omitted, as the CDR3 cannot be located on it reliably, and the CDR3 follows TCRdb's listing. V gene TRBV7-9 combines with J gene TRBJ1-2; the table's TRBD1 call for D was not verified on the DNA. The CDR3 numbers 12 amino acids, ends counted. Looked up from germline, CDR1 is SEHNR and CDR2 is FQNEAQ (reference sequence). CDR3 sequence: CSSSLPEGQPPM.

This clone was recorded once. The chain combines TRBV5-1 with TRBJ2-1; TRBD2 matches 10 bases. With V trimmed by 0 bases and J by 2 bases, 5 bases remained unmatched. The CDR3 totals 17 residues. Germline values: CDR1 SGHRS, CDR2 YFSETQ. CDR3 region: CASSLVGSGRPYNEQFF. CDR3 coding DNA: TGCGCCAGCAGCTTGGTTGGTAGCGGGAGGCCCTACAATGAGCAGTTCTTC.